The clone carrying this T cell receptor beta chain was observed once. The target antigen is unknown. The CDR3 extends over 19 amino acids. V gave up 0 bases and J gave up 1 base, with 20 bases separating them. Germline-derived CDR1 and CDR2 are SGDLS and YYNGEE. Individual cDNA molecules were tagged with unique molecular identifiers, the study reported. TCRdb called the 5' RACE reads again in MiXCR, with one record for every CDR3 protein. The sample lists under 70,000 distinct CDR3 sequences, 11% occurring once. The record originates from a study of early T cells in non-severe SARS-CoV-2 infection. Overall study: Unsorted whole blood bulk RNA was sequenced, with unpaired chains.

General study findings and limits: Matches to VDJdb favored anti-spike CD8 responses and missed private and CD4 specificities.

The material sequenced was whole blood. The chain combines TRBV9 with TRBJ1-5, with D maybe TRBD1 (5 bases). The clonotype originates from an adult who was a healthcare worker with PCR-confirmed SARS-CoV-2 infection or an uninfected control (not recorded which). The CDR3 region is CASSVGTSVGAVSNQPQHF. In nucleotides, the CDR3 is TGTGCCAGCAGCGTAGGAACTAGTGTCGGGGCCGTGAGCAATCAGCCCCAGCATTTT.